The next 19 T cell receptor beta chains were all read from a single sample in a study of cytomegalovirus exposure and HLA in healthy donors. Primers included in the PCR were 60 Vbeta and 13 Jbeta primers. Profiled with immunoSEQ multiplex PCR; TCRdb holds only in-frame clones, not every one. The table records about 200,000 clones, roughly 90% of them present only once. The sample consisted of PBMCs. The source of these receptors is a young woman in good health and CMV-seronegative.

The rearrangement uses TRBV18 and TRBJ1-4, with D maybe TRBD1 (5 bases). The CDR3 spans 16 residues. Trimming pared 2 bases from V and 5 bases from J, leaving 15 bases between. Germline-derived CDR1 and CDR2 are KGHSH and LQKENI. The CDR3 sequence is CASSPMGGAENEKLFF. In nucleotides, the CDR3 is TGTGCCAGCTCACCAATGGGAGGGGCAGAGAATGAAAAACTGTTTTTT.

This clone appeared a few times. This chain joins TRBV4-1 and TRBJ1-5; no definite D call. The CDR3 spans 14 residues. V was shortened by 0 bases and J by 7 bases, with 10 bases between the two germline ends. Germline CDR1 is MGHRA and CDR2 is YSYEKL. Here the CDR3 reads CASSQDVDGQPQHF. CDR3 nucleotides: TGCGCCAGCAGCCAAGATGTCGACGGGCAGCCCCAGCATTTT.

The V and J genes are TRBV5-1 and TRBJ2-5; possibly TRBD1 for D (6 bases). The V end lost 3 bases, the J end lost 2 bases, and 11 bases lay between the germline ends. CDR1 is SGHRS and CDR2 is YFSETQ in the germline V gene. The CDR3 spans 14 residues. This chain's CDR3 is CASSSPGQQETQYF. The CDR3 DNA is TGCGCCAGCAGCTCGCCAGGACAGCAAGAGACCCAGTACTTC.

CDR3 sequence: CASTTSGGAFGELFF. The CDR3 DNA reads TGTGCCAGCACTACTAGCGGGGGGGCCTTCGGGGAGCTGTTTTTT. The rearrangement uses TRBV6-5 and TRBJ2-2; 13 bases align to TRBD2. Germline lookup yields CDR1 MNHEY and CDR2 SVGAGI. This CDR3 spans 15 amino acids. The junction had 6 bases not matched to a gene; V was cut back by 7 bases and J by 7 bases.

The gene calls are TRBV27 and TRBJ2-2; D remains ambiguous. The CDR3 has 14 residues. Trimming took off 10 bases at V and 3 bases at J, with 15 bases between the two ends. CDR1 and CDR2 from the germline V gene are MNHEY and SMNVEV (reference sequence). CDR3: CATIPTSDTGELFF. Written as DNA, the CDR3 is TGTGCCACCATCCCGACGAGCGACACCGGGGAGCTGTTTTTT.

J is TRBJ2-1 and V is TRBV7-8; D is unresolved. Germline V gene lookup returns CDR1 SGHVS and CDR2 FQNEAQ. This CDR3 has 13 amino acids. V was cut by 5 bases and J by 3 bases, with 8 bases left in between. The CDR3: CASSLGFYNEQFF. DNA of the CDR3: TGTGCCAGCAGCCTCGGGTTCTACAATGAGCAGTTCTTC. The whole variable domain, filled in from reference TRBV7-8 and TRBJ2-1, reads GAGVSQSPRYKVAKRGQDVALRCDPISGHVSLFWYQQALGQGPEFLTYFQNEAQLDKSGLPSDRFFAERPEGSVSTLKIQRTQQEDSAVYLCASSLGFYNEQFFGPGTRLTVL.

V is TRBV28 and J is TRBJ2-5; TRBD1 agrees at 10 bases. The trim removed 7 bases at V and 3 bases at J, leaving 8 bases unmatched. Germline-derived CDR1 and CDR2 are MDHEN and SYDVKM. There are 15 residues in the CDR3. The CDR3 coding sequence is TGTGCCAGCAACCGACAGGGGGCGCGCAAAGAGACCCAGTACTTC. It codes for CASNRQGARKETQYF.

The CDR3 loop reads CASTLGAEDTEAFF. As DNA, the CDR3 is TGTGCCAGTACCCTGGGGGCGGAAGACACTGAAGCTTTCTTT. The V call is TRBV6-6, the J call TRBJ1-1; weak D call: TRBD1 (6 bases). The ends were cut back, 9 bases at V and 3 bases at J, with 17 bases in the middle. Germline loops: CDR1 MNHNY, CDR2 SVGAGI (reference sequence). CDR3 size: 14 residues.

This chain uses TRBV5-4 with TRBJ2-6; maybe TRBD2 (5 bases). V was shortened by 1 base and J by 4 bases, with 9 bases between the two germline ends. The CDR3 runs to 15 residues. Germline values: CDR1 SGHNT, CDR2 YYREEE (reference sequence). CDR3 protein: CASSLMEAGANVLTF. CDR3 DNA: TGTGCCAGCAGCTTGATGGAGGCAGGGGCCAACGTCCTGACTTTC.

The rearrangement joins TRBV9 to TRBJ2-3; no reliable D call. There are 13 residues in the CDR3. Trimming took off 1 base at V and 4 bases at J, with 7 bases between the two ends. Germline values: CDR1 SGDLS, CDR2 YYNGEE. The CDR3 spells CASSVTLADTQYF. The CDR3 DNA is TGTGCCAGCAGCGTAACCTTAGCAGATACGCAGTATTTT.

This clone appeared a single time. This chain connects TRBV5-4 to TRBJ2-1, with 8 bases identical to TRBD1. V lost 4 bases, J lost 8 bases, and 11 bases stayed unmatched. Germline V gives CDR1 SGHNT, CDR2 YYREEE (reference sequence). CDR3 length equals 15 residues. CDR3 nucleotide sequence: TGTGCCAGCAGCGCGGGACAGGCAACGGTCGATGAGCAGTTCTTC. Protein product: CASSAGQATVDEQFF.

The count of this clone is one. The CDR3 region has the DNA TGTGCCAGCAGCACCTATACAGGGGATGGCGGGGAGCTGTTTTTT. Translated, it gives CASSTYTGDGGELFF. The chain links TRBV11-2 to TRBJ2-2, with 7 positions matching TRBD1. This CDR3 is 15 amino acids long. The junction had 10 bases not matched to a gene; V was cut back by 5 bases and J by 7 bases. Germline V gene data show CDR1 as SGHAT and CDR2 as FQNNGV.

The genes are TRBV28 and TRBJ2-1; D is possibly TRBD2 (6 bases). The CDR3 sequence is 15 residues long. Trimming stripped 2 bases from V and 7 bases from J, with 15 bases between. The germline V gene encodes CDR1 MDHEN and CDR2 SYDVKM. The CDR3 sequence: CASSLLATEGNEQFF. The CDR3 nucleotides read TGTGCCAGCAGTTTACTAGCCACGGAGGGGAATGAGCAGTTCTTC.

The V gene is TRBV5-1, the J gene TRBJ2-5; tentatively, D is TRBD2 (6 bases). This CDR3 is 15 amino acids long. Germline CDR1 reads SGHRS; CDR2 reads YFSETQ. V dropped 5 bases and J dropped 4 bases, with 18 bases sitting between them. The CDR3 nucleotides read TGCGCCAGCAGTTTTTCCCGGGACTCAGGAGAGACCCAGTACTTC. Protein sequence: CASSFSRDSGETQYF.

V is TRBV5-6 and J is TRBJ1-1; 9 bases are a match to TRBD1. Germline loops: CDR1 SGHDT, CDR2 YYEEEE. V shed 4 bases, J shed 6 bases, and the junction held 10 bases outside the gene matches. The CDR3 runs 15 residues. The CDR3 nucleotides are TGTGCCAGCAGCGCAACACAGGGGGCTGGGGCTGAAGCTTTCTTT. This sequence encodes CASSATQGAGAEAFF.

This chain uses TRBV2 with TRBJ2-1; 7 nucleotides align to TRBD2. CDR1 SNHLY and CDR2 FYNNEI come from the germline V gene. V shed 4 bases, J shed 0 bases, and the junction held 6 bases outside the gene matches. CDR3 length: 16 residues. The CDR3 sequence is CASSVGLPSSYNEQFF. Here the CDR3 DNA reads TGTGCCAGCAGTGTGGGACTACCGAGCTCCTACAATGAGCAGTTCTTC.

The rearrangement joins TRBV6-6 to TRBJ1-5, with D possibly matching TRBD1 (6 bases). This CDR3 region has 14 residues. CDR1 and CDR2 (germline): MNHNY, SVGAGI (reference sequence). V was clipped by 3 bases and J by 3 bases, with 9 bases between them. DNA for the CDR3: TGTGCCAGCAGTTATGGGGGGGCCAATCAGCCCCAGCATTTT. It encodes CASSYGGANQPQHF.

This clone turned up a few times. The gene calls are TRBV27 and TRBJ1-1; unclear D gene. In germline, CDR1 is MNHEY, CDR2 SMNVEV (reference sequence). The CDR3 has 14 amino acids. V shed 4 bases and J shed 7 bases, with 16 bases lying between them. The CDR3 sequence: CASSSRPRRVEAFF. The CDR3 region has the DNA TGTGCCAGCAGTTCACGACCACGACGGGTTGAAGCTTTCTTT.

The chain combines TRBV6-1 with TRBJ1-2; 10 bases are shared with TRBD1. V was pared by 3 bases and J by 5 bases, with 3 bases of the junction left unmatched. Germline V lookup: CDR1 MNHNS, CDR2 SASEGT. The CDR3 runs to 14 residues. The CDR3 spells CASSERTGGYGYTF. CDR3 coding DNA: TGTGCCAGCAGTGAGAGGACAGGGGGTTATGGCTACACCTTC.